This record concerns one T cell receptor (beta chain) sequence. Sequencing used immunoSEQ multiplex PCR; TCRdb keeps in-frame clones, though not all of them. The sample has about 190,000 clones, approximately 86% seen once; the top ten hold around 2.7%. The entry originates in a study of blood T cell repertoires in COVID-19. Study as a whole: Sites in the United States, Italy and Spain provided acute and convalescent COVID-19 samples.

The TCR originated in a middle-aged man with active or convalescent COVID-19. Sequencing used peripheral blood.

CDR3 DNA: TGCGCCAGCAGCCAAGGGACAGGGGGCACAGATACGCAGTATTTT. Translating gives CASSQGTGGTDTQYF. V usage is TRBV4-3 and J usage is TRBJ2-3; 9 positions match TRBD1. Germline V CDR1 and CDR2: LGHNA, YSLEER. Unmatched junction bases numbered 0, after V lost 1 base and J lost 1 base. The CDR3 runs 15 residues.